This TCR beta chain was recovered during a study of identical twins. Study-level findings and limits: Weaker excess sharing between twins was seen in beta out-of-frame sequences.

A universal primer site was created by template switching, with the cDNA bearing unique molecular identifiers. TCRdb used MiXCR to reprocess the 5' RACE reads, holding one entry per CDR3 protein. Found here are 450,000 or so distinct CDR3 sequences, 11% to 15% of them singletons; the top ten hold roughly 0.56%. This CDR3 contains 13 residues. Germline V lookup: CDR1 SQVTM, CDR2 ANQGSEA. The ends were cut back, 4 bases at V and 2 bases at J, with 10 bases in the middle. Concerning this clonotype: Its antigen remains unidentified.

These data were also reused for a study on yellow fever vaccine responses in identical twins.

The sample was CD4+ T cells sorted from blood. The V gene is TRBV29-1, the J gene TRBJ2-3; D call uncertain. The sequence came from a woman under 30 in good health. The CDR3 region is CSVVYRNTDTQYF. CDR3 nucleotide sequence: TGCAGCGTTGTGTATCGTAACACAGATACGCAGTATTTT.